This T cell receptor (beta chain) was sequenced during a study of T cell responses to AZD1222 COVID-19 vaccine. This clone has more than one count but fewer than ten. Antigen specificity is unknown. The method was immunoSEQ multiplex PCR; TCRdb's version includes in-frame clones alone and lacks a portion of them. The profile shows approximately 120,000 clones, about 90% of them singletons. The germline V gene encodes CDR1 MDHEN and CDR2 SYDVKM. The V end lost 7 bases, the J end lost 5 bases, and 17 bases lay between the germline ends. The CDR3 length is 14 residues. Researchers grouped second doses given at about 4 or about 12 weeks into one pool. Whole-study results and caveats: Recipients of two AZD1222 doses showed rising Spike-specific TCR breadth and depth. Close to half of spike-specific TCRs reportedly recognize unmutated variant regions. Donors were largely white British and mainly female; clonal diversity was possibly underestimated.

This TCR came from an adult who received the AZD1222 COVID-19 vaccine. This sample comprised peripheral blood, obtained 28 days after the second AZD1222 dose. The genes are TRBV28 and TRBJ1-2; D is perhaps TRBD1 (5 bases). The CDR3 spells CASTWVQDIYGYTF. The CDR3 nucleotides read TGTGCCAGCACCTGGGTACAGGACATATATGGCTACACCTTC.